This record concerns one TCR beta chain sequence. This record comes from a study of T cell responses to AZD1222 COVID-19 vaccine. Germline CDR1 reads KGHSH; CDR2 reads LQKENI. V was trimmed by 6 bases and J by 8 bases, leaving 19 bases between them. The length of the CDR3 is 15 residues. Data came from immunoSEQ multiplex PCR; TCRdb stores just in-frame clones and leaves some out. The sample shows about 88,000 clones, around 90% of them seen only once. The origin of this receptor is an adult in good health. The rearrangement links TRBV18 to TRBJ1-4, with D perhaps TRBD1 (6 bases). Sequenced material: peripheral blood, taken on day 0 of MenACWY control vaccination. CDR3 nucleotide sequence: TGTGCCAGCTCTCACGGGACACCCGGGGAGGAAAAACTGTTTTTT. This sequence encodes CASSHGTPGEEKLFF. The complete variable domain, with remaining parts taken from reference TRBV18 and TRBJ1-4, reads NAGVMQNPRHLVRRRGQEARLRCSPMKGHSHVYWYRQLPEEGLKFMVYLQKENIIDESGMPKERFSAEFPKEGPSILRIQQVVRGDSAAYFCASSHGTPGEEKLFFGSGTQLSVL.